Shown below are 31 T cell receptor beta chains from a single sample sequenced in a study of T cell repertoires in cytomegalovirus infection. The antigens of these receptors remain unknown. Each CDR3 protein gets one entry after TCRdb re-called the reads with MiXCR. The data contain about 150,000 distinct CDR3 sequences, around 30% of them singletons. Specimen: CD8+ T cells from cultured PBMCs, collected from culture after CMV antigen stimulation. The receptors were sampled from a human donor in good health (CMV status not recorded). Some clones in this sample may be carry-over from other donors' samples.

The rearrangement joins TRBV27 to TRBJ1-1; D perhaps matches TRBD1 (6 bases). Trimming left V 0 bases short and J 8 bases short, with 16 bases between. This CDR3 contains 15 residues. From germline, CDR1 is MNHEY and CDR2 SMNVEV (reference sequence). The CDR3 here is CASSLSLGAITEAFF. The DNA of the CDR3 is TGTGCCAGCAGTTTATCTCTGGGGGCGATTACCGAAGCTTTCTTT.

This clonotype came up a few times. The rearrangement joins TRBV15 to TRBJ2-3; 7 bases map to TRBD1. CDR1 LNHNV and CDR2 YYDKDF come from the germline V gene (reference sequence). V shed 5 bases, J shed 2 bases, and the junction held 4 bases outside the gene matches. The CDR3 runs 14 residues. In nucleotides, the CDR3 is TGTGCCACCAGCCGGGACAGAGCCACAGATACGCAGTATTTT. Translating it yields CATSRDRATDTQYF.

This clonotype has more than one count but fewer than ten. The V call is TRBV30, the J call TRBJ2-3, with D perhaps matching TRBD1 or TRBD2 (5 bases each). This CDR3 is built from 15 residues. Germline-derived CDR1 and CDR2 are GTSNPN and SVGIG (reference sequence). Trimming shortened V by 0 bases and J by 2 bases, and 12 bases separated the two germline ends. The CDR3 region is CAWSVGQGPTDTQYF. In DNA form, the CDR3 reads TGTGCCTGGAGTGTCGGTCAGGGACCCACAGATACGCAGTATTTT. Full variable domain (missing parts from reference TRBV30 and TRBJ2-3): SQTIHQWPATLVQPVGSPLSLECTVEGTSNPNLYWYRQAAGRGLQLLFYSVGIGQISSEVPQNLSASRPQDRQFILSSKKLLLSDSGFYLCAWSVGQGPTDTQYFGPGTRLTVL.

There are many counts of this clonotype. The gene calls are TRBV12-3 or TRBV12-4 and TRBJ2-3; D is perhaps TRBD1 (6 bases). This CDR3 is 13 amino acids long. V shed 5 bases and J shed 1 base, with 7 bases lying between them. DNA of the CDR3: TGTGCCAGCAGTCCAGGGGGCACAGATACGCAGTATTTT. Amino acids: CASSPGGTDTQYF.

DNA for the CDR3: TGTGCCAGTAGTATACGGCAGCGCTCTGGAAACACCATATATTTT. Translating gives CASSIRQRSGNTIYF. The chain employs TRBV19 and TRBJ1-3; D is unresolved. V gave up 2 bases and J gave up 0 bases, with 8 bases separating them. Looked up from germline, CDR1 is LNHDA and CDR2 is SQIVND (reference sequence). The CDR3 runs to 15 residues. Full variable domain (remainder filled in from reference TRBV19 and TRBJ1-3): DGGITQSPKYLFRKEGQNVTLSCEQNLNHDAMYWYRQDPGQGLRLIYYSQIVNDFQKGDIAEGYSVSREKKESFPLTVTSAQKNPTAFYLCASSIRQRSGNTIYFGEGSWLTVV.

The rearrangement links TRBV27 to TRBJ2-1; 12 bases are shared with TRBD2. The V segment lost 5 bases and the J segment 9 bases; nucleotides outside the gene matches: 8. The germline gives CDR1 MNHEY, CDR2 SMNVEV (reference sequence). The CDR3 has 15 amino acids. CDR3 coding DNA: TGTGCCAGCAGTCCCCAGACTAGCGGGGGCCCTGAGCAGTTCTTC. Protein sequence: CASSPQTSGGPEQFF.

This clonotype came up a few times. The V and J genes are TRBV23-1 and TRBJ2-7, with D maybe TRBD1 (8 bases). TRBV23-1 is an ORF for which the function is uncertain. V lost 0 bases and J 7 bases, leaving 16 bases between the germline ends. This CDR3 comprises 15 residues. The CDR3 is CASSQSGQAGGEQYF. The CDR3 coding sequence is TGCGCCAGCAGTCAATCGGGACAGGCCGGGGGGGAGCAGTACTTC.

Of note for this clonotype: Sequence at one end of the junction differs from germline and may be a read error. The rearrangement uses TRBV7-6 and TRBJ1-3, with D possibly TRBD1 on 5 matching bases. The CDR3 spans 18 residues. CDR1 is SGHVS, CDR2 FNYEAQ, per germline. CDR3 protein: CASSSKLRAGSSGDTIYF. As DNA, the CDR3 is TGTGCCAGCAGTTCAAAACTCAGGGCAGGTAGCTCTGGAGACACCATATATTTT.

The V gene is TRBV27, the J gene TRBJ2-5; the D gene is possibly TRBD1 (5 bases). Germline V gene sequence: CDR1 MNHEY, CDR2 SMNVEV (reference sequence). V was pared by 6 bases and J by 5 bases, with 25 bases between. The CDR3 extends over 17 amino acids. The DNA for the CDR3 is TGTGCCAGCAGCCGTCGTGGGTACGGTGGGGCGAGGGAGACCCAGTACTTC. It is translated as CASSRRGYGGARETQYF.

The chain recombines TRBV6-5 with TRBJ2-1; 10 positions match TRBD2. V shed 5 bases, J shed 6 bases, and the junction held 7 bases outside the gene matches. There are 15 residues in the CDR3. CDR1 and CDR2 (germline): MNHEY, SVGAGI. The CDR3 sequence is CASSLTSGALNEQFF. The CDR3 DNA reads as TGTGCCAGCAGTCTCACTAGCGGGGCCCTCAATGAGCAGTTCTTC.

The V gene is TRBV19, the J gene TRBJ2-1; unclear D gene. In germline, CDR1 is LNHDA, CDR2 SQIVND (reference sequence). Trimming pared 3 bases from V and 5 bases from J, leaving 8 bases between. The CDR3 runs 13 residues. The CDR3, as DNA: TGTGCCAGTAGTATGTCTACCGACAATGAGCAGTTCTTC. Residues: CASSMSTDNEQFF.

The rearrangement uses TRBV27 and TRBJ1-2; perhaps TRBD1 as D (5 bases). The length of the CDR3 is 14 residues. Germline CDR1 is MNHEY and CDR2 is SMNVEV (reference sequence). V lost 4 bases and J lost 5, with 14 bases in between. The CDR3 sequence: CASSSTGGGYGYTF. The CDR3 bases are TGTGCCAGCAGTTCCACAGGTGGGGGGTATGGCTACACCTTC.

The table lists this clonotype with many counts. The genes are TRBV11-2 and TRBJ2-2; the D is unclear. The CDR3 runs to 14 residues. Germline CDR1 and CDR2: SGHAT and FQNNGV. V was shortened by 5 bases and J by 6 bases, with 13 bases between the two germline ends. The CDR3, as DNA: TGTGCCAGCAGCCTACCGTTCGCACCCGGGGAGCTGTTTTTT. Protein: CASSLPFAPGELFF.

There are many counts of this clonotype. This chain connects TRBV15 to TRBJ1-5, with unresolved D. Germline assignment: CDR1 LNHNV and CDR2 YYDKDF (reference sequence). This CDR3 comprises 15 residues. V dropped 0 bases and J dropped 1 base, with 7 bases sitting between them. CDR3 DNA sequence: TGTGCCACCAGCAGAGATTTTCCCAGCAATCAGCCCCAGCATTTT. Translating gives CATSRDFPSNQPQHF. Drawing the rest from reference TRBV15 and TRBJ1-5, the complete variable domain is DAMVIQNPRYQVTQFGKPVTLSCSQTLNHNVMYWYQQKSSQAPKLLFHYYDKDFNNEADTPDNFQSRRPNTSFCFLDIRSPGLGDTAMYLCATSRDFPSNQPQHFGDGTRLSIL.

J is TRBJ2-1 and V is TRBV3-1, with a possible D match to TRBD2 (6 bases). Trimming stripped 2 bases from V and 1 base from J, with 9 bases between. CDR1 is LGHDT and CDR2 is YNNKEL in the germline V gene (reference sequence). The CDR3 loop spans 15 amino acids. The CDR3 is CASSQPGDSYNEQFF. DNA for the CDR3: TGTGCCAGCAGCCAACCGGGGGATTCCTACAATGAGCAGTTCTTC.

This clonotype is a singleton in its sample. J is TRBJ1-4 and V is TRBV30; TRBD1 aligns across 7 bases. The trim removed 0 bases at V and 8 bases at J, leaving 6 bases unmatched. Germline-derived CDR1 and CDR2 are GTSNPN and SVGIG (reference sequence). This CDR3 is 14 amino acids long. The DNA of the CDR3 is TGTGCCTGGAGTGTAGCGGACAGGAGCGAAAAACTGTTTTTT. Protein: CAWSVADRSEKLFF.

There are many counts of this clonotype. The V and J genes are TRBV5-1 and TRBJ2-5; 7 bases match TRBD1. Germline lookup yields CDR1 SGHRS and CDR2 YFSETQ. This CDR3 has 14 amino acids. The trim removed 3 bases at V and 3 bases at J, leaving 5 bases unmatched. This chain's CDR3 is CASSSSTGKETQYF. The CDR3 region has the DNA TGCGCCAGCAGCTCCTCGACAGGGAAAGAGACCCAGTACTTC.

This clonotype was counted between two and nine times. The V and J genes are TRBV7-3 and TRBJ2-3; possibly TRBD1 for D (6 bases). This CDR3 is 15 amino acids long. V was cut by 8 bases and J by 0 bases, with 15 bases left in between. Germline V gives CDR1 SGHTA, CDR2 FQGTGA. CDR3 in amino acids: CASGPGTTSTDTQYF. The CDR3 DNA sequence: TGTGCCAGCGGCCCCGGGACAACGAGCACAGATACGCAGTATTTT.

The chain is built from TRBV5-4 and TRBJ1-1, with D perhaps TRBD1 (6 bases). The CDR3 extends over 16 amino acids. Deletions cut 6 bases from V and 3 bases from J, with 21 bases between. Per germline, CDR1 SGHNT and CDR2 YYREEE (reference sequence). CDR3 amino acids: CASTPSTGGPYTEAFF. The DNA for the CDR3 is TGTGCCAGCACCCCCTCGACGGGGGGCCCCTACACTGAAGCTTTCTTT.

Many counts were recorded for this clonotype. This rearrangement joins TRBV12-3 or TRBV12-4 to TRBJ1-4, with D possibly matching TRBD1 (5 bases). The CDR3 is 14 residues long. Trimming pared 3 bases from V and 4 bases from J, leaving 9 bases between. This CDR3 is CASSFLGGNEKLFF. In DNA, the CDR3 is TGTGCCAGCAGTTTCTTGGGGGGTAATGAAAAACTGTTTTTT.

In its sample, this clonotype was seen a few times. The chain carries TRBV12-3 or TRBV12-4 and TRBJ2-5; 12 bases line up with TRBD2. With 6 bases clipped from V and 5 bases from J, the junction kept 4 bases outside the gene matches. This CDR3 region has 14 residues. The CDR3 coding sequence is TGTGCCAGCAGCAGACTAGCGGGGGAGGAGACCCAGTACTTC. This translates into CASSRLAGEETQYF.

The rearrangement uses TRBV7-2 and TRBJ1-4, with a tentative D call TRBD1 (5 bases). V lost 3 bases to trimming and J lost 5 bases, with 10 bases between them. Germline lookup yields CDR1 SGHTA and CDR2 FQGNSA. This CDR3 has 14 amino acids. CDR3 bases: TGTGCCAGCAGCTTGGGACTCCCAAATGAAAAACTGTTTTTT. Translation: CASSLGLPNEKLFF.

In its sample, this clonotype was seen many times. This chain joins TRBV7-8 and TRBJ2-2, with D perhaps TRBD2 (6 bases). The CDR3 is 14 amino acids. Looked up from germline, CDR1 is SGHVS and CDR2 is FQNEAQ. Trimming took 2 bases from V and 3 from J, leaving 7 bases between them. The CDR3 DNA reads TGTGCCAGCAGCTTACGGAGGGACACCGGGGAGCTGTTTTTT. Translated, it gives CASSLRRDTGELFF.

The chain employs TRBV7-9 and TRBJ1-2; 9 bases fit TRBD1. CDR3 length: 16 amino acids. Losses at the gene ends were 5 bases for V and 1 base for J; bases not matched to a gene: 8. The V gene's germline CDR1 is SEHNR and CDR2 FQNEAQ (reference sequence). CDR3 amino acids: CASSPVTGGNNYGYTF. In DNA, the CDR3 is TGTGCCAGCAGCCCAGTAACAGGGGGCAATAACTATGGCTACACCTTC.

This clonotype was observed a few times. This chain joins TRBV5-5 and TRBJ1-2; tentatively, D is TRBD1 (5 bases). Trimming took 3 bases from V and 3 from J, leaving 9 bases between them. This CDR3 comprises 13 residues. CDR1 is SGHKS, CDR2 YYEKEE, per germline (reference sequence). Here the CDR3 reads CASSSDTYYGYTF. DNA of the CDR3: TGTGCCAGCAGCTCGGACACTTACTATGGCTACACCTTC. The full variable domain, in which reference TRBV5-5 and TRBJ1-2 provide the parts outside the CDR3, is DAGVTQSPTHLIKTRGQQVTLRCSPISGHKSVSWYQQVLGQGPQFIFQYYEKEERGRGNFPDRFSARQFPNYSSELNVNALLLGDSALYLCASSSDTYYGYTFGSGTRLTVV.

This clonotype was observed a few times. This chain uses TRBV12-3 or TRBV12-4 with TRBJ1-4; 8 nucleotides match TRBD1. The CDR3 has 13 residues. V lost 6 bases and J lost 10; bases outside the gene matches: 7. CDR3 sequence: CASSGQGGGKLFF. Here the CDR3 DNA reads TGTGCCAGCAGCGGACAGGGAGGGGGAAAACTGTTTTTT.

This clonotype was detected only a few times. The chain couples TRBV5-1 to TRBJ2-7; TRBD1 matches at 9 bases. Trimming took 4 bases from V and 4 from J; bases not matched to a gene: 12. The germline gives CDR1 SGHRS, CDR2 YFSETQ. This CDR3 spans 16 amino acids. The DNA for the CDR3 is TGCGCCAGCAGCCCCACCGGGACAGGGACCTCTTACGAGCAGTACTTC. Amino acids: CASSPTGTGTSYEQYF.

This clonotype showed up just a few times. The rearrangement joins TRBV14 to TRBJ2-5; D is perhaps TRBD2 (5 bases). Germline-derived CDR1 and CDR2 are SGHDN and FVKESK. V was pared by 6 bases and J by 3 bases, with 17 bases between. This CDR3 has 15 residues. The CDR3 loop is CASSGSAFGEETQYF. DNA for the CDR3: TGTGCCAGCAGTGGTAGCGCGTTCGGGGAAGAGACCCAGTACTTC. Combining the CDR3 with reference TRBV14 and TRBJ2-5 gives the whole variable domain EAGVTQFPSHSVIEKGQTVTLRCDPISGHDNLYWYRRVMGKEIKFLLHFVKESKQDESGMPNNRFLAERTGGTYSTLKVQPAELEDSGVYFCASSGSAFGEETQYFGPGTRLLVL.

The genes are TRBV6-4 and TRBJ2-3, with D maybe TRBD1 (6 bases). The V gene's germline CDR1 is MRHNA and CDR2 SNTAGT. CDR3 size: 15 residues. V dropped 4 bases and J dropped 1 base, with 12 bases sitting between them. CDR3 amino acids: CASSAGDSGTDTQYF. CDR3 in DNA: TGTGCCAGCAGTGCAGGGGATTCCGGCACAGATACGCAGTATTTT.

Only a few counts were recorded for this clonotype. The chain is built from TRBV5-1 and TRBJ1-1; no definite D call. Germline values: CDR1 SGHRS, CDR2 YFSETQ. The CDR3 spans 14 residues. Deletions cut 4 bases from V and 1 base from J, with 11 bases between. The chain's CDR3 is CASSLTRPNTEAFF. CDR3 sequence (DNA): TGCGCCAGCAGCCTAACAAGACCGAACACTGAAGCTTTCTTT.

This clonotype has ten or more counts. This chain connects TRBV5-4 to TRBJ2-5; tentative D call: TRBD2 (7 bases). CDR1 is SGHNT, CDR2 YYREEE, per germline (reference sequence). Trimming took 0 bases from V and 5 from J, leaving 14 bases between them. This CDR3 region has 15 residues. The CDR3, as DNA: TGTGCCAGCAGCTTGGTGGGGGGGCCCCCCGAGACCCAGTACTTC. As protein: CASSLVGGPPETQYF.